These 18 T cell receptor beta chains were sequenced from one sample in a study of cytomegalovirus exposure and HLA in healthy donors. 13 Jbeta primers and 60 Vbeta primers were used for the PCR. Clones were read by immunoSEQ multiplex PCR, and TCRdb kept only the in-frame ones, dropping some. The sample includes 75,000 to 90,000 clones, around 77% of them seen just once. What was sequenced was PBMCs. These receptors originate from a man in his fifties in good health and CMV-seronegative.

The chain employs TRBV9 and TRBJ2-5, with 7 bases matching TRBD2. CDR1 and CDR2 (germline): SGDLS, YYNGEE. This CDR3 comprises 13 residues. V was clipped by 1 base and J by 5 bases; unmatched bases: 2. The CDR3 DNA reads TGTGCCAGCAGCGTATGGGGGGGGGAGACCCAGTACTTC. As protein: CASSVWGGETQYF.

The chain couples TRBV7-9 to TRBJ2-7; 11 bases are shared with TRBD2. Germline V gives CDR1 SEHNR, CDR2 FQNEAQ (reference sequence). V lost 5 bases and J lost 5; bases outside the gene matches: 11. The CDR3 runs to 16 residues. The CDR3 loop reads CASSPLLAGAKNEQYF. CDR3 nucleotides: TGTGCCAGCAGCCCATTACTAGCGGGGGCTAAAAACGAGCAGTACTTC. The whole variable domain, filled in from reference TRBV7-9 and TRBJ2-7, reads DTGVSQNPRHKITKRGQNVTFRCDPISEHNRLYWYRQTLGQGPEFLTYFQNEAQLEKSRLLSDRFSAERPKGSFSTLEIQRTEQGDSAMYLCASSPLLAGAKNEQYFGPGTRLTVT.

J is TRBJ2-5 and V is TRBV7-2; perhaps TRBD2 as D (6 bases). The DNA end is more similar to TRBJ2-7, so the J call may be wrong. CDR1 and CDR2 from the germline V gene are SGHTA and FQGNSA. There are 14 residues in the CDR3. CDR3 coding DNA: TGTGCCAGCAGCTTCGCGGGGCCCACCTACGAGCAGTACTTC. It specifies CASSFAGPTYEQYF.

This clone was counted between two and nine times. The CDR3 DNA is TGCGCCAGCAGTGAGTCAAAGGGACAGGTTGGTTATGGCTACACCTTC. Translating it yields CASSESKGQVGYGYTF. The chain couples TRBV10-2 to TRBJ1-2; 8 nucleotides line up with TRBD1. Germline lookup yields CDR1 WSHSY and CDR2 SAAADI. The CDR3 covers 16 residues. V shed 0 bases and J 5 bases; nucleotides not matched to a gene: 8.

The rearrangement joins TRBV2 to TRBJ2-2; D is possibly TRBD2 (5 bases). This CDR3 is 14 amino acids long. Trimming pared 7 bases from V and 2 bases from J, leaving 11 bases between. CDR1 is SNHLY and CDR2 is FYNNEI in the germline V gene. The CDR3 DNA reads TGTGCCAGCAATGTCGAGGGAAACACCGGGGAGCTGTTTTTT. Amino acids: CASNVEGNTGELFF.

This sequence joins TRBV9 and TRBJ2-3, with D possibly TRBD2 on 5 matching bases. V was pared by 4 bases and J by 0 bases, with 12 bases between. Per germline, CDR1 SGDLS and CDR2 YYNGEE. The CDR3 spans 15 residues. CDR3 sequence reads: CASSPREGSTDTQYF. In DNA form, the CDR3 reads TGTGCCAGCAGCCCCCGCGAGGGAAGCACAGATACGCAGTATTTT.

This CDR3 reads CASSQDPADSYSEAFF. CDR3 DNA sequence: TGTGCCAGCAGCCAAGATCCGGCGGACAGTTACTCTGAAGCTTTCTTT. V is TRBV14 and J is TRBJ1-1; D perhaps matches TRBD1 (6 bases). Germline values: CDR1 SGHDN, CDR2 FVKESK. There are 16 residues in the CDR3. V was pared by 0 bases and J by 6 bases, with 17 bases between.

The rearrangement uses TRBV5-1 and TRBJ1-2; the match to TRBD1 covers 12 bases. J was trimmed by 2 bases and V by 4 bases; bases with no gene match: 9. The CDR3 runs to 17 residues. In germline, CDR1 is SGHRS, CDR2 YFSETQ. The CDR3 coding sequence is TGCGCCAGCAGCCGACCGGGGACAGGGGGCGAAAACTATGGCTACACCTTC. Protein: CASSRPGTGGENYGYTF.

This clone has only a few counts. Relative to the germline gene, one junction end is altered; a read error may explain this. The chain couples TRBV7-2 to TRBJ2-3; a possible D gene is TRBD2 (6 bases). In germline, CDR1 is SGHTA, CDR2 FQGNSA. CDR3 length: 13 amino acids. The chain's CDR3 is CASSSDPGLTEIF. CDR3 in DNA: TGTGCCAGCAGCTCCGACCCGGGACTCACAGAGATATTT.

The genes are TRBV28 and TRBJ2-7, with D uncertain. V gave up 6 bases and J gave up 4 bases, with 10 bases separating them. The CDR3 totals 12 residues. CDR1 is MDHEN and CDR2 is SYDVKM in the germline V gene. In nucleotides, the CDR3 is TGTGCCAGCAGCCAGAGGAATTACGAGCAGTACTTC. It codes for CASSQRNYEQYF.

V and J are TRBV6-5 and TRBJ1-5, with D maybe TRBD1 (5 bases). Between the trimmed V and J ends, which lost 6 bases and 0 bases, there was a span of 12 bases. The CDR3 spans 15 residues. Germline CDR1 is MNHEY and CDR2 is SVGAGI. Written as DNA, the CDR3 is TGTGCCAGCAGGTTCAGGGAAAATAGCAATCAGCCCCAGCATTTT. Translated, it gives CASRFRENSNQPQHF.

The rearrangement joins TRBV5-4 to TRBJ2-1; D possibly corresponds to TRBD2 (7 bases). The CDR3 runs to 16 residues. Germline V lookup: CDR1 SGHNT, CDR2 YYREEE (reference sequence). The V end was cut by 0 bases, the J end by 10 bases, with 20 bases between. As DNA, the CDR3 is TGTGCCAGCAGCTTGGTCGGGGGGCGTTCAGGCTCCGAGCAGTTCTTC. Translating gives CASSLVGGRSGSEQFF.

This clone came up a few times. The rearrangement joins TRBV7-3 to TRBJ2-5, with TRBD1 identical over 8 bases. J lost 4 bases, V lost 5 bases, and 9 bases had no gene match. The CDR3 extends over 15 amino acids. From germline, CDR1 is SGHTA and CDR2 FQGTGA. The CDR3 spells CASSPRPGTGETQYF. CDR3 DNA sequence: TGTGCCAGCAGCCCCCGCCCAGGGACAGGAGAGACCCAGTACTTC.

The chain links TRBV5-3 to TRBJ2-2, with D tentatively TRBD1 (5 bases). TRBV5-3 is annotated as an ORF whose role is uncertain. With 0 bases removed from V and 7 bases from J, the gap between germline ends came to 7 bases. This CDR3 contains 13 residues. CDR3 protein: CARSLAGFGELFF. CDR3 nucleotides: TGTGCCAGAAGCTTGGCAGGGTTCGGGGAGCTGTTTTTT.

This chain connects TRBV28 to TRBJ2-1, with 8 bases that match TRBD1. There are 15 residues in the CDR3. V shed 7 bases and J 0 bases; nucleotides not matched to a gene: 5. Per germline, CDR1 MDHEN and CDR2 SYDVKM. Here the CDR3 reads CASISGQGSYNEQFF. Written as DNA, the CDR3 is TGTGCCAGCATCTCCGGACAGGGCTCCTACAATGAGCAGTTCTTC.

The J gene is TRBJ2-5, the V gene TRBV5-1; TRBD2 agrees at 12 bases. The CDR3 covers 17 residues. V was clipped by 6 bases and J by 2 bases; unmatched bases: 11. In germline, CDR1 is SGHRS, CDR2 YFSETQ. The CDR3 loop is CASKLAGGIRSQETQYF. The CDR3 region has the DNA TGCGCCAGCAAACTAGCGGGGGGCATCCGCTCTCAAGAGACCCAGTACTTC.

The DNA for the CDR3 is TGTGCCAGCAGCTTTCGGGGGTCCGCCGAGCAGTACTTC. It is translated as CASSFRGSAEQYF. The chain links TRBV7-8 to TRBJ2-7; possibly TRBD2 for D (6 bases). Trimming pared 3 bases from V and 6 bases from J, leaving 12 bases between. The CDR3 loop spans 13 amino acids. Germline-derived CDR1 and CDR2 are SGHVS and FQNEAQ.

The chain has TRBV5-1 and TRBJ2-7; 8 positions agree with TRBD1. The V and J ends lost 5 bases and 0 bases, in that order; junction bases with no gene match: 4. Germline lookup yields CDR1 SGHRS and CDR2 YFSETQ. The CDR3 contains 14 residues. The CDR3 spells CASSGQGGSYEQYF. In DNA, the CDR3 is TGCGCCAGCAGTGGACAGGGTGGCTCCTACGAGCAGTACTTC.